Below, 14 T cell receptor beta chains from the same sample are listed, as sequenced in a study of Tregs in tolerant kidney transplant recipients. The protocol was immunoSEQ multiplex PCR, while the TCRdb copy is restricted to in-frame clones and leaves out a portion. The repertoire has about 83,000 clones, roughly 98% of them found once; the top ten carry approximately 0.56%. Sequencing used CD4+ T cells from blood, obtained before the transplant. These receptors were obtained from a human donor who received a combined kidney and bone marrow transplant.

The CDR3 DNA reads as TGTGCCAGCAGTCTTGCGGGTTTGAGGGAAAAACTGTTTTTT. Its protein is CASSLAGLREKLFF. The rearrangement links TRBV25-1 to TRBJ1-4; no reliable D call. Germline values: CDR1 MGHDK, CDR2 SYGVNS. The CDR3 contains 14 residues. V dropped 5 bases and J dropped 8 bases, with 15 bases sitting between them.

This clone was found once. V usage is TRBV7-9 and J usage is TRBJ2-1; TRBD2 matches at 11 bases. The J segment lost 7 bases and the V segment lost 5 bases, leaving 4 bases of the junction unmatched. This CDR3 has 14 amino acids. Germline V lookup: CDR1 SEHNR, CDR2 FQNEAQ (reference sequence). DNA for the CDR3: TGTGCCAGCAGCCGTAGCGGGGGGGCAAATGAGCAGTTCTTC. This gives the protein CASSRSGGANEQFF.

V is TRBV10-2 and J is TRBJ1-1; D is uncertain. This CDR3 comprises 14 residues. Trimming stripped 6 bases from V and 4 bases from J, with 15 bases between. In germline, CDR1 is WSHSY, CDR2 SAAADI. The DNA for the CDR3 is TGCGCCAGCAGGATCTCCTGGGGAGTCACTGAAGCTTTCTTT. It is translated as CASRISWGVTEAFF.

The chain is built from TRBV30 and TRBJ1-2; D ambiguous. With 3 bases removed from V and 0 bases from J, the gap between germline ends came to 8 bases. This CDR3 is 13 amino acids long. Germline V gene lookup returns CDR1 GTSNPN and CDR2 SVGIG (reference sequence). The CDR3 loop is CAWSQTANYGYTF. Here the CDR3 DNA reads TGTGCCTGGAGCCAGACTGCTAACTATGGCTACACCTTC.

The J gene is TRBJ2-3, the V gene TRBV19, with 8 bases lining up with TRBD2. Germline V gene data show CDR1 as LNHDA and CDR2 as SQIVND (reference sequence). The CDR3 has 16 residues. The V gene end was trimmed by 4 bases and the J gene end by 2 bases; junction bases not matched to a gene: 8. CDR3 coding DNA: TGTGCCAGTAGTAACGAGGGAGCGGGAGCCACAGATACGCAGTATTTT. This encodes CASSNEGAGATDTQYF. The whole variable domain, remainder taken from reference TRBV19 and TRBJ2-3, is DGGITQSPKYLFRKEGQNVTLSCEQNLNHDAMYWYRQDPGQGLRLIYYSQIVNDFQKGDIAEGYSVSREKKESFPLTVTSAQKNPTAFYLCASSNEGAGATDTQYFGPGTRLTVL.

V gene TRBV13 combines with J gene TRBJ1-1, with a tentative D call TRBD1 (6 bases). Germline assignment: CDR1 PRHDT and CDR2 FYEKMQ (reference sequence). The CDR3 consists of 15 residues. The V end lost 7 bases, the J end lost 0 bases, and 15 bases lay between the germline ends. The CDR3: CASTSPEGVNTEAFF. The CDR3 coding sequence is TGTGCCAGCACCTCCCCCGAGGGGGTGAACACTGAAGCTTTCTTT.

CDR3: CASSRWAGEETQYF. The CDR3 DNA reads TGCGCCAGCAGCCGCTGGGCGGGAGAAGAGACCCAGTACTTC. J is TRBJ2-5 and V is TRBV5-1; 7 bases match TRBD2. Germline V gene data show CDR1 as SGHRS and CDR2 as YFSETQ. Germline trimming cut 4 bases from V and 3 bases from J; bases unmatched to any gene: 6. This CDR3 contains 14 residues.

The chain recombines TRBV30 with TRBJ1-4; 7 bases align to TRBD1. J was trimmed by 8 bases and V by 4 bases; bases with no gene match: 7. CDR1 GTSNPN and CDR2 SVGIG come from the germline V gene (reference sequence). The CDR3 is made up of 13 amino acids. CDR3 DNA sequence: TGTGCCTGGACCCCGGGACAGCCCGAAAAACTGTTTTTT. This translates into CAWTPGQPEKLFF. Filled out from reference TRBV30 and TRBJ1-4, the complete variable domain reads SQTIHQWPATLVQPVGSPLSLECTVEGTSNPNLYWYRQAAGRGLQLLFYSVGIGQISSEVPQNLSASRPQDRQFILSSKKLLLSDSGFYLCAWTPGQPEKLFFGSGTQLSVL.

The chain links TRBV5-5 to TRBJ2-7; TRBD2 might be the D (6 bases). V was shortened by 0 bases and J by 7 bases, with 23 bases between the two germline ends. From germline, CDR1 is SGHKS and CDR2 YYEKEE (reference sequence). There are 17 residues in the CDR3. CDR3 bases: TGTGCCAGCAGCTTGGTCCCAGGGCTGGCGGGAAGCGGAGAGCAGTACTTC. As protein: CASSLVPGLAGSGEQYF.

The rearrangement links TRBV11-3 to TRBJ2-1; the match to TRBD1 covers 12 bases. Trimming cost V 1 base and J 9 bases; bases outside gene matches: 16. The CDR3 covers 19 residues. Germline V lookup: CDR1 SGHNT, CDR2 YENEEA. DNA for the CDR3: TGTGCCAGCAGCTTAGGTACCCCCCTCCGGGACAGGGGGCGGACTGAGCAGTTCTTC. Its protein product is CASSLGTPLRDRGRTEQFF.

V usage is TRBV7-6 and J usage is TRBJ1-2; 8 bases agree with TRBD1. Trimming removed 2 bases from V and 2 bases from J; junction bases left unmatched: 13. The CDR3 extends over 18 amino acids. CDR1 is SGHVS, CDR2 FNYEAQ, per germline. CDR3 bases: TGTGCCAGCAGCTTATATTCTGGACAGGGATATTCCAACTATGGCTACACCTTC. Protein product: CASSLYSGQGYSNYGYTF. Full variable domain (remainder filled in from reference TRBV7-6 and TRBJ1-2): GAGVSQSPRYKVTKRGQDVALRCDPISGHVSLYWYRQALGQGPEFLTYFNYEAQQDKSGLPNDRFSAERPEGSISTLTIQRTEQRDSAMYRCASSLYSGQGYSNYGYTFGSGTRLTVV.

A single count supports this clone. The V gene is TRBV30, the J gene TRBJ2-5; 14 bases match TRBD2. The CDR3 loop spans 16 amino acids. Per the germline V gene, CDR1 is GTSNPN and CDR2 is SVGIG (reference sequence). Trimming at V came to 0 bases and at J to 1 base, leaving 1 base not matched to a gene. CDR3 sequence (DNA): TGTGCCTGGAGTGTCGGACTAGCGGGGGGCCAAGAGACCCAGTACTTC. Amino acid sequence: CAWSVGLAGGQETQYF.

CDR3 nucleotide sequence: TGTGCCAGCAGCTTAGGCGGGGGTTCCCACGAGCAGTACTTC. This translates into CASSLGGGSHEQYF. The V gene is TRBV11-2, the J gene TRBJ2-7, with TRBD2 matching 7 bases. Losses at the gene ends were 1 base for V and 5 bases for J; bases not matched to a gene: 5. The CDR3 runs to 14 residues. Germline V CDR1 and CDR2: SGHAT, FQNNGV.

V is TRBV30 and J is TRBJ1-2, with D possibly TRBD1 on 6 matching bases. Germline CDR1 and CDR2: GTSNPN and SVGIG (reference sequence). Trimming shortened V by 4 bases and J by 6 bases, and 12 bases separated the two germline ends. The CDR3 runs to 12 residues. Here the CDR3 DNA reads TGTGCCTGGAACAGGGAGGGGCATGGCTACACCTTC. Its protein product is CAWNREGHGYTF.